A single sample gave rise to the 24 T cell receptor beta chains below, sequenced in a study of blood T cell repertoires in COVID-19. Assay: immunoSEQ multiplex PCR; the TCRdb copy retains only in-frame clones and omits some. The sample holds 300,000 to 400,000 clones, roughly 88% seen once. The sequenced sample was peripheral blood. The origin of the receptors is a woman aged 30 to 39 with COVID-19, enrolled during active disease.

This clone was seen only a few times. The chain joins TRBV5-1 to TRBJ1-1; 10 bases map to TRBD1. This CDR3 has 15 residues. The trim removed 1 base at V and 5 bases at J, leaving 5 bases unmatched. Germline lookup yields CDR1 SGHRS and CDR2 YFSETQ. The CDR3 DNA reads TGCGCCAGCAGCTTGTTTGGACAGGGGGAAACTGAAGCTTTCTTT. This sequence encodes CASSLFGQGETEAFF.

This chain joins TRBV24-1 and TRBJ1-2; 7 bases align to TRBD1. Losses at the gene ends were 5 bases for V and 4 bases for J; bases not matched to a gene: 6. Looked up from germline, CDR1 is KGHDR and CDR2 is SFDVKD. The CDR3 spans 14 residues. Here the CDR3 DNA reads TGTGCCACCAGTGGACGGGACAGCTTCTATGGCTACACCTTC. This translates into CATSGRDSFYGYTF.

The CDR3 sequence is CASSLWGRGNYGYTF. The CDR3, as DNA: TGTGCCAGCAGCTTGTGGGGCAGAGGTAACTATGGCTACACCTTC. The chain recombines TRBV5-6 with TRBJ1-2, with D possibly matching TRBD1 (5 bases). V lost 1 base to trimming and J lost 1 base, with 11 bases between them. The length of the CDR3 is 15 residues. In germline, CDR1 is SGHDT, CDR2 YYEEEE.

V usage is TRBV2 and J usage is TRBJ1-2; the match to TRBD1 covers 7 bases. Per germline, CDR1 SNHLY and CDR2 FYNNEI. The J segment lost 0 bases and the V segment lost 2 bases, leaving 0 bases of the junction unmatched. CDR3 size: 14 residues. CDR3 DNA: TGTGCCAGCAGTGAACAGGGGGCTAACTATGGCTACACCTTC. Its translation: CASSEQGANYGYTF.

The chain carries TRBV6-5 and TRBJ2-1; 7 nucleotides line up with TRBD2. The CDR3 runs 13 residues. The germline V gene encodes CDR1 MNHEY and CDR2 SVGAGI. After removal of 6 bases from V and 9 bases from J, the junction contained 8 bases not matched to a gene. The CDR3 protein is CASSSRLAAEQFF. The CDR3 DNA reads TGTGCCAGCAGCTCGAGACTAGCTGCTGAGCAGTTCTTC.

The table lists this clone with a few counts. Additional DNA sequences in this sample encode the identical CDR3. The chain has TRBV6-4 and TRBJ2-1; 8 bases agree with TRBD2. Per the germline V gene, CDR1 is MRHNA and CDR2 is SNTAGT. This CDR3 has 16 residues. Trimming took 3 bases from V and 4 from J; bases not matched to a gene: 8. CDR3 amino acids: CASSESGLAGYNEQFF. The CDR3 region has the DNA TGTGCCAGCAGTGAGTCGGGGCTAGCGGGTTACAATGAGCAGTTCTTC.

V gene TRBV6-6 combines with J gene TRBJ2-7, with TRBD1 matching over 7 bases. The CDR3 runs to 13 residues. The ends lost 6 bases at V and 3 bases at J; junction bases unmatched: 5. The germline gives CDR1 MNHNY, CDR2 SVGAGI (reference sequence). Here the CDR3 DNA reads TGTGCCAGCAGAAACCAGGGGGACTACGAGCAGTACTTC. Translated: CASRNQGDYEQYF.

The chain is built from TRBV5-4 and TRBJ2-7; 9 bases are a match to TRBD1. The germline CDR1 and CDR2 sequences are SGHNT and YYREEE (reference sequence). Trimming took 1 base from V and 3 from J; bases not matched to a gene: 5. This CDR3 has 15 amino acids. CDR3 coding DNA: TGTGCCAGCAGCTTGCGTACAGGGGGCCGCTACGAGCAGTACTTC. As protein: CASSLRTGGRYEQYF.

This chain uses TRBV7-8 with TRBJ1-2; TRBD1 agrees at 8 bases. The V gene's germline CDR1 is SGHVS and CDR2 FQNEAQ. This CDR3 has 16 residues. The ends lost 1 base at V and 3 bases at J; junction bases unmatched: 7. The CDR3, as DNA: TGTGCCAGCAGCTTAGACGGACAGGGTATCGACTATGGCTACACCTTC. It encodes CASSLDGQGIDYGYTF.

The sample holds a few counts of this clone. For the CDR3, the DNA is TGTGCCAGCAGTTTTTTTCACGCGGGACAGGGGGGTGGCTACACCTTC. It yields the protein CASSFFHAGQGGGYTF. V and J are TRBV28 and TRBJ1-2; 11 nucleotides line up with TRBD1. Per germline, CDR1 MDHEN and CDR2 SYDVKM. The CDR3 runs 16 residues. The junction had 10 bases not matched to a gene; V was cut back by 3 bases and J by 7 bases.

The chain is built from TRBV5-6 and TRBJ1-5, with a possible D match to TRBD1 (5 bases). This CDR3 spans 14 amino acids. CDR1 SGHDT and CDR2 YYEEEE come from the germline V gene. Trimming took off 4 bases at V and 7 bases at J, with 15 bases between the two ends. This CDR3 reads CASSLGVGGQPQHF. DNA for the CDR3: TGTGCCAGCAGCCTGGGGGTGGGAGGGCAGCCCCAGCATTTT.

V usage is TRBV19 and J usage is TRBJ2-3; D perhaps matches TRBD2 (5 bases). The CDR3 runs to 14 residues. Trimming pared 7 bases from V and 0 bases from J, leaving 11 bases between. Germline V gives CDR1 LNHDA, CDR2 SQIVND (reference sequence). This CDR3 reads CASMVGGSTDTQYF. CDR3 coding DNA: TGTGCCAGTATGGTTGGCGGGAGCACAGATACGCAGTATTTT.

The rearrangement uses TRBV27 and TRBJ1-5; 11 positions match TRBD1. Germline V lookup: CDR1 MNHEY, CDR2 SMNVEV (reference sequence). The CDR3 length is 18 residues. The trim removed 4 bases at V and 2 bases at J, leaving 10 bases unmatched. The CDR3: CASSYSPGQGVGNQPQHF. For the CDR3, the DNA is TGTGCCAGCAGTTACTCACCGGGACAGGGGGTTGGCAATCAGCCCCAGCATTTT.

V and J are TRBV5-4 and TRBJ1-1; tentative D call: TRBD1 (6 bases). The CDR3 runs 14 residues. Per germline, CDR1 SGHNT and CDR2 YYREEE (reference sequence). Trimming left V 3 bases short and J 2 bases short, with 11 bases between. The CDR3 sequence: CASSSRDKNTEAFF. CDR3 nucleotide sequence: TGTGCCAGCAGCTCCCGGGACAAAAACACTGAAGCTTTCTTT.

The gene calls are TRBV7-8 and TRBJ2-7; TRBD1 is a possible D gene (5 bases). The germline V and J ends were trimmed by 2 bases and 7 bases, with 15 bases remaining between them. Germline V gene lookup returns CDR1 SGHVS and CDR2 FQNEAQ. The CDR3 sequence is 14 residues long. The CDR3 DNA follows: TGTGCCAGCAGCTTAAACTTACAGGTCGAAGAGCAGTACTTC. Amino acids: CASSLNLQVEEQYF.

This clone was seen just once. This chain links TRBV19 with TRBJ1-2; TRBD1 matches at 8 bases. The CDR3 spans 14 residues. After removal of 4 bases from V and 3 bases from J, the junction contained 4 bases not matched to a gene. The germline V gene has CDR1 LNHDA and CDR2 SQIVND (reference sequence). CDR3 bases: TGTGCCAGTAGTACGACAGGGGCGGACTATGGCTACACCTTC. This gives the protein CASSTTGADYGYTF.

The chain uses TRBV2 and TRBJ2-5, with 10 bases matching TRBD1. J lost 5 bases, V lost 2 bases, and 8 bases had no gene match. Germline CDR1 is SNHLY and CDR2 is FYNNEI. The CDR3 is made up of 16 amino acids. The CDR3 is CASSEMTGGSRETQYF. The CDR3, as DNA: TGTGCCAGCAGTGAAATGACAGGGGGCTCCCGGGAGACCCAGTACTTC.

With regard to this clone: This may be a read error, as it is one base from a much larger clone. The chain recombines TRBV28 with TRBJ2-3, with 12 bases identical to TRBD2. The CDR3 length is 14 residues. V dropped 5 bases and J dropped 4; count of bases not matched to a gene: 1. Germline-derived CDR1 and CDR2 are MDHEN and SYDVKM. DNA for the CDR3: TGTGCCAGCAGTCTAGCGGGAGGGCCAGATACGCAGTATTTT. Protein product: CASSLAGGPDTQYF. Full variable domain (outside the CDR3, taken from reference TRBV28 and TRBJ2-3): DVKVTQSSRYLVKRTGEKVFLECVQDMDHENMFWYRQDPGLGLRLIYFSYDVKMKEKGDIPEGYSVSREKKERFSLILESASTNQTSMYLCASSLAGGPDTQYFGPGTRLTVL.

This chain joins TRBV5-1 and TRBJ2-1, with TRBD2 as a possible D gene (5 bases). The CDR3 totals 14 residues. Germline V CDR1 and CDR2: SGHRS, YFSETQ. V gave up 3 bases and J gave up 2 bases, with 9 bases separating them. CDR3 in DNA: TGCGCCAGCAGCTCCACGACTACCTACAATGAGCAGTTCTTC. It is translated as CASSSTTTYNEQFF.

This chain's CDR3 is CSVDYRGGTEAFF. The CDR3, as DNA: TGCAGCGTCGACTACAGGGGCGGCACTGAAGCTTTCTTT. The chain employs TRBV29-1 and TRBJ1-1, with 7 positions matching TRBD1. The V and J ends lost 6 bases and 4 bases, in that order; junction bases with no gene match: 8. The germline CDR1 and CDR2 sequences are SQVTM and ANQGSEA. The CDR3 runs to 13 residues.

The chain couples TRBV5-1 to TRBJ2-1; 9 positions agree with TRBD1. CDR3 length equals 15 residues. Germline values: CDR1 SGHRS, CDR2 YFSETQ. With V trimmed by 6 bases and J by 4 bases, 8 bases remained unmatched. The CDR3 spells CASTLVGQGYNEQFF. In DNA form, the CDR3 reads TGCGCCAGCACCCTGGTGGGACAGGGATACAATGAGCAGTTCTTC.

The chain joins TRBV7-3 to TRBJ1-1; perhaps TRBD1 as D (5 bases). This CDR3 region has 15 residues. V dropped 8 bases and J dropped 1 base, with 17 bases sitting between them. CDR1 SGHTA and CDR2 FQGTGA come from the germline V gene. The CDR3 protein is CASAAGGPQNTEAFF. In DNA form, the CDR3 reads TGTGCCAGCGCAGCGGGGGGACCCCAGAACACTGAAGCTTTCTTT.

The CDR3 is CASSLGQGYRQPQHF. The DNA of the CDR3 is TGTGCCAGCAGCTTGGGACAGGGGTATAGGCAGCCCCAGCATTTT. V is TRBV5-8 and J is TRBJ1-5; 8 nucleotides agree with TRBD1. The CDR3 consists of 15 residues. Trimming took 0 bases from V and 7 from J; bases not matched to a gene: 6. Germline V gene lookup returns CDR1 SGHTS and CDR2 YDEGEE.

The J gene is TRBJ1-2, the V gene TRBV30; a weak D match, TRBD1 (6 bases). The CDR3 extends over 14 amino acids. Germline V CDR1 and CDR2: GTSNPN, SVGIG (reference sequence). V shed 3 bases and J shed 4 bases, with 15 bases lying between them. CDR3 DNA sequence: TGTGCCTGGAGACGGGACACACCAGCCTATGGCTACACCTTC. Encoded protein: CAWRRDTPAYGYTF.